These 11 T cell receptor beta chains were sequenced from one sample in a study of PD-L1 blockade in urothelial cancer. Measured with immunoSEQ multiplex PCR; TCRdb has only the in-frame clones, and not every one. The sample contains 24,000 or so clones, 82% of which appear only once. Sample time point: peripheral blood 6 weeks after treatment start. The input for sequencing was PBMCs, taken around atezolizumab (anti-PD-L1) treatment. The receptors were sampled from a man aged 65-85 years with urothelial cancer.

The V call is TRBV12-5, the J call TRBJ2-1, with 8 bases aligning to TRBD1. Germline lookup yields CDR1 LGHNT and CDR2 FRNRAP. Trimming removed 6 bases from V and 4 bases from J; junction bases left unmatched: 8. The CDR3 contains 15 residues. This CDR3 reads CASGSTGGGYNEQFF. The CDR3 DNA reads as TGTGCTAGTGGCTCTACAGGGGGTGGGTACAATGAGCAGTTCTTC.

The DNA of the CDR3 is TGTGCCAGCAGCGTAGAGCCGGTTTCTTATGGCTACACCTTC. Amino acids: CASSVEPVSYGYTF. V usage is TRBV9 and J usage is TRBJ1-2; D call uncertain. The length of the CDR3 is 14 residues. The germline gives CDR1 SGDLS, CDR2 YYNGEE. The V and J ends lost 0 bases and 5 bases respectively, with 11 bases between them.

This rearrangement joins TRBV11-2 to TRBJ1-1, with 9 bases lining up with TRBD1. Germline CDR1 SGHAT, CDR2 FQNNGV. J gave up 4 bases and V 5 bases, and 2 bases lay outside the gene matches. The CDR3 has 13 amino acids. The CDR3 DNA reads TGTGCCAGCAGCGTGACAGGGGGCACTGAAGCTTTCTTT. It specifies CASSVTGGTEAFF.

The chain has TRBV27 and TRBJ2-2, with TRBD1 matching over 7 bases. V lost 6 bases, J lost 6 bases, and 7 bases stayed unmatched. Germline V CDR1 and CDR2: MNHEY, SMNVEV (reference sequence). The CDR3 has 14 amino acids. The CDR3 loop is CASRIDRAAGELFF. DNA of the CDR3: TGTGCCAGCAGAATTGACAGGGCGGCCGGGGAGCTGTTTTTT.

The chain has TRBV9 and TRBJ1-4; 9 bases fit TRBD1. Germline CDR1 and CDR2: SGDLS and YYNGEE. This CDR3 has 15 amino acids. Germline trimming cut 3 bases from V and 4 bases from J; bases unmatched to any gene: 4. The CDR3 region is CASSDGQGLNEKLFF. In DNA form, the CDR3 reads TGTGCCAGCAGCGATGGACAGGGGCTTAATGAAAAACTGTTTTTT. The full variable domain, completed using reference TRBV9 and TRBJ1-4, is DSGVTQTPKHLITATGQRVTLRCSPRSGDLSVYWYQQSLDQGLQFLIQYYNGEERAKGNILERFSAQQFPDLHSELNLSSLELGDSALYFCASSDGQGLNEKLFFGSGTQLSVL.

This clone was found once. This chain connects TRBV7-2 to TRBJ2-7; TRBD2 is a possible D gene (6 bases). This CDR3 contains 14 residues. Germline V gives CDR1 SGHTA, CDR2 FQGNSA. The germline V and J ends were trimmed by 0 bases and 3 bases, with 9 bases remaining between them. The CDR3 here is CASSLARESYEQYF. The CDR3 DNA sequence: TGTGCCAGCAGCTTAGCTCGGGAGAGCTACGAGCAGTACTTC.

The chain is built from TRBV7-2 and TRBJ2-3, with TRBD2 matching over 8 bases. V was pared by 5 bases and J by 7 bases, with 8 bases of the junction left unmatched. This CDR3 is built from 14 residues. Germline CDR1 reads SGHTA; CDR2 reads FQGNSA. CDR3 coding DNA: TGTGCCAGCAGCCCCCCGGGCGGGAGGAATACGCAGTATTTT. Protein sequence: CASSPPGGRNTQYF.

The V and J genes are TRBV19 and TRBJ1-1; D is ambiguous. Trimming removed 3 bases at V and 2 bases at J, with 13 bases between. This CDR3 comprises 15 residues. The V gene's germline CDR1 is LNHDA and CDR2 SQIVND (reference sequence). CDR3 DNA sequence: TGTGCCAGTAGTATCTCAACCGAGGGAAACACTGAAGCTTTCTTT. Its translation is CASSISTEGNTEAFF.

V gene TRBV12-5 combines with J gene TRBJ2-1, with 10 bases matching TRBD1. The trim removed 5 bases at V and 6 bases at J, leaving 7 bases unmatched. The CDR3 totals 15 residues. Per the germline V gene, CDR1 is LGHNT and CDR2 is FRNRAP. CDR3 residues: CASGQGQGNSNEQFF. The CDR3 DNA reads TGTGCTAGTGGTCAGGGACAGGGGAACTCCAATGAGCAGTTCTTC.

This chain uses TRBV5-1 with TRBJ1-2; D is unclear. Deletions cut 0 bases from V and 0 bases from J, with 6 bases between. Germline V gives CDR1 SGHRS, CDR2 YFSETQ. The CDR3 has 14 amino acids. Here the CDR3 reads CASSLGDANYGYTF. The CDR3 nucleotides are TGCGCCAGCAGCTTGGGAGATGCTAACTATGGCTACACCTTC.

The chain uses TRBV19 and TRBJ2-1, with 10 bases that match TRBD2. V lost 8 bases, J lost 7 bases, and 11 bases stayed unmatched. This CDR3 is built from 15 residues. Germline CDR1 is LNHDA and CDR2 is SQIVND (reference sequence). CDR3 bases: TGTGCCAGTTCGAGCGGGAGGGCCTCTCAAAATGAGCAGTTCTTC. Protein product: CASSSGRASQNEQFF.